Given below is one TCR beta chain in context. The sample is drawn from a study of blood T cell repertoires in COVID-19. At the level of the study: The United States, Italy and Spain supplied acute and convalescent COVID-19 samples. PBMCs, B-cell-depleted T cells, or T cells were the source of the cDNA or gDNA that made up the material.

Under the authors' procedure: Nucleated cell counts were estimated from reference gene primer amplification. Sequencing used immunoSEQ multiplex PCR; TCRdb keeps in-frame clones, though not all of them. V and J calls and clone size are copied from that table; D and trimming were computed from the DNA. This sample yields about 230,000 clones, of which 85% to 90% are seen a single time; roughly 15% belongs to the top ten. Among Cohort 3 donors, those recovered had two negative PCRs, clearance, or symptom resolution. J gave up 5 bases and V 0 bases, and 4 bases lay outside the gene matches. The CDR3 has 16 amino acids. Germline lookup yields CDR1 MGHDK and CDR2 SYGVNS.

What was sequenced was PBMCs or T cells enriched from blood (not recorded which). This TCR derives from a man aged 18 to 29 who had recovered from COVID-19. The chain combines TRBV25-1 with TRBJ2-1; 10 positions match TRBD1. In DNA, the CDR3 is TGTGCCAGCAGTGAATATGTTGGGACAGGGGACAATGAGCAGTTCTTC. As protein: CASSEYVGTGDNEQFF.